A selection of T cell receptor beta chains follows, all from one sample in a study of blood T cell repertoires in COVID-19. TCRdb keeps only in-frame clones here, not all; method: immunoSEQ multiplex PCR. The sample lists 200,000 or so clones, 82% seen once, with about 5.5% in the top ten. Sequencing was carried out using peripheral blood. These receptors originate from a woman aged 30 to 39 with acute or convalescent COVID-19. The CDR3 runs from the conserved cysteine through the conserved F or W. D genes are given only for firm matches. Clone size is stated in some rows and not others, as once, few, many or a class when expanded.

V: TRBV5-1; size: NA; D: NA; J: TRBJ1-2; CDR3: CASSLDSPAGGYTF; DNA: TGCGCCAGCAGCCTTGACTCCCCCGCGGGGGGCTACACCTTC
V: TRBV7-6; size: NA; D: NA; J: TRBJ1-5; CDR3: CASSGSAGVGQPQHF; DNA: TGTGCCAGCAGCGGCTCGGCAGGGGTGGGTCAGCCCCAGCATTTT
V: TRBV18; size: NA; D: NA; J: TRBJ1-4; CDR3: CASSQRGAGEKLFF; DNA: TGTGCCAGCTCTCAACGCGGGGCTGGTGAAAAACTGTTTTTT
V: TRBV29-1; size: NA; D: NA; J: TRBJ1-3; CDR3: CSVEGDGSSGNTIYF; DNA: TGCAGCGTTGAAGGGGACGGGAGCTCTGGAAACACCATATATTTT
V: TRBV6-5; size: NA; D: NA; J: TRBJ2-7; CDR3: CASSIRDTSYEQYF; DNA: TGTGCCAGCTCTATCCGGGACACAAGCTACGAGCAGTACTTC
V: TRBV19; size: NA; D: TRBD1; J: TRBJ1-1; CDR3: CASSRDRGGATEAFF; DNA: TGTGCCAGTAGTCGAGACAGGGGTGGGGCCACTGAAGCTTTCTTT
V: TRBV6-5; size: NA; D: NA; J: TRBJ1-1; CDR3: CASTPPQGREAFF; DNA: TGTGCCAGCACCCCACCCCAGGGCAGAGAAGCTTTCTTT
V: TRBV7-6; size: NA; D: TRBD1; J: TRBJ1-2; CDR3: CASSLAPGQGAGGYTF; DNA: TGTGCCAGCAGCTTAGCCCCGGGACAGGGGGCGGGGGGCTACACCTTC
V: TRBV28; size: NA; D: TRBD1; J: TRBJ2-1; CDR3: CASSTPRQGYNEQFF; DNA: TGTGCCAGCAGTACCCCGAGACAGGGGTACAATGAGCAGTTCTTC
V: TRBV2; size: NA; D: NA; J: TRBJ1-6; CDR3: CASRPIQGYKSPLHF; DNA: TGTGCCAGCAGACCAATTCAGGGATACAAATCACCCCTCCACTTT
V: TRBV9; size: NA; D: TRBD1; J: TRBJ1-6; CDR3: CASSVGTGINSPLHF; DNA: TGTGCCAGCAGCGTAGGGACAGGGATTAATTCACCCCTCCACTTT
V: TRBV9; size: few; D: TRBD2; J: TRBJ2-5; CDR3: CASERDNQETQYF; DNA: TGTGCCAGCGAGCGGGATAACCAAGAGACCCAGTACTTC
V: TRBV15; size: NA; D: TRBD1; J: TRBJ1-5; CDR3: CATSSHGRTGGVGNQPQHF; DNA: TGTGCCACCAGCAGCCACGGACGGACAGGGGGCGTCGGCAATCAGCCCCAGCATTTT
V: TRBV10-3; size: once; D: TRBD1; J: TRBJ2-2; CDR3: CAISEKTGGTGELFF; DNA: TGTGCCATCAGTGAGAAGACAGGGGGTACCGGGGAGCTGTTTTTT
V: TRBV6-6; size: NA; D: NA; J: TRBJ2-3; CDR3: CASSYQGRDTQYF; DNA: TGTGCCAGCAGTTACCAGGGCAGGGATACGCAGTATTTT
V: TRBV19; size: NA; D: NA; J: TRBJ1-5; CDR3: CASSRVEGGLQPQHF; DNA: TGTGCCAGTAGCCGAGTTGAGGGCGGACTTCAGCCCCAGCATTTT
V: TRBV28; size: NA; D: NA; J: TRBJ1-4; CDR3: CASSVNEKLFF; DNA: TGTGCCAGCAGCGTAAATGAAAAACTGTTTTTT
V: TRBV28; size: NA; D: NA; J: TRBJ1-3; CDR3: CASVEQGSGNTIYF; DNA: TGTGCCAGCGTAGAACAGGGATCTGGAAACACCATATATTTT
V: TRBV5-1; size: NA; D: TRBD2; J: TRBJ2-1; CDR3: CASSSLGGRALLDEQFF; DNA: TGCGCCAGCAGCTCACTTGGCGGGAGAGCGCTTCTGGATGAGCAGTTCTTC
V: TRBV7-9; size: once; D: TRBD1; J: TRBJ2-7; CDR3: CASSFVTGVDYEQYF; DNA: TGTGCCAGCAGCTTCGTCACAGGGGTAGACTACGAGCAGTACTTC
V: TRBV28; size: many; D: NA; J: TRBJ1-1; CDR3: CASSIGEGWTTEAFF; DNA: TGTGCCAGCAGTATCGGCGAGGGATGGACGACTGAAGCTTTCTTT
V: TRBV19; size: few; D: NA; J: TRBJ2-7; CDR3: CASSMVGGGYEQYF; DNA: TGTGCCAGTAGTATGGTGGGAGGAGGCTACGAGCAGTACTTC
V: TRBV18; size: NA; D: NA; J: TRBJ2-7; CDR3: CASSPLYEQYF; DNA: TGTGCCAGCTCACCCCTCTACGAGCAGTACTTC
V: TRBV6-6; size: NA; D: TRBD1; J: TRBJ1-6; CDR3: CASSRQGLLPNSPLHF; DNA: TGTGCCAGCAGTCGACAGGGATTGCTTCCTAATTCACCCCTCCACTTT
V: TRBV20-1; size: NA; D: TRBD1; J: TRBJ1-4; CDR3: CSADRGEKLFF; DNA: TGCAGTGCTGACAGGGGGGAAAAACTGTTTTTT
V: TRBV2; size: NA; D: NA; J: TRBJ2-5; CDR3: CASSDPDQETQYF; DNA: TGTGCCAGCAGTGACCCAGACCAAGAGACCCAGTACTTC
V: TRBV30; size: NA; D: NA; J: TRBJ1-2; CDR3: CAWSPQGEGYTF; DNA: TGTGCCTGGAGCCCACAGGGTGAAGGCTACACCTTC
V: TRBV5-1; size: NA; D: TRBD2; J: TRBJ2-1; CDR3: CASSFPTSGALGNEQFF; DNA: TGCGCCAGCAGCTTTCCTACTAGCGGGGCCTTAGGCAATGAGCAGTTCTTC
V: TRBV5-1; size: once; D: TRBD1; J: TRBJ2-3; CDR3: CASTDRARTDTQYF; DNA: TGCGCCAGCACGGACAGGGCCCGCACAGATACGCAGTATTTT
V: TRBV11-3; size: NA; D: NA; J: TRBJ2-6; CDR3: CASSPTGGANVLTF; DNA: TGTGCCAGCAGCCCTACGGGTGGGGCCAACGTCCTGACTTTC
V: TRBV6-4; size: NA; D: TRBD1; J: TRBJ2-6; CDR3: CASSESPPTGSGANVLTF; DNA: TGTGCCAGCAGCGAATCCCCCCCGACAGGGTCTGGGGCCAACGTCCTGACTTTC
V: TRBV5-1; size: NA; D: NA; J: TRBJ1-6; CDR3: CASSSGQSSYNSPLHF; DNA: TGCGCCAGCAGCAGCGGACAGAGCTCCTATAATTCACCCCTCCACTTT